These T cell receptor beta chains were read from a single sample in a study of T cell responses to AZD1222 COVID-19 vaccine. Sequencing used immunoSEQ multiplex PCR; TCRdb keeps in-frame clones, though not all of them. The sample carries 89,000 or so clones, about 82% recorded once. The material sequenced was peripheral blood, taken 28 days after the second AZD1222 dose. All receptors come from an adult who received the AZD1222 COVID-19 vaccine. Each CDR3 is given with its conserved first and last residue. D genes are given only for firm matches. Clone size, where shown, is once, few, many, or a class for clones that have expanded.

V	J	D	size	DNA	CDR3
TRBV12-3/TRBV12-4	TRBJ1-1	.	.	TGTGCCAGCAACCTTAGTGGGGGAGAAGCTTTCTTT	CASNLSGGEAFF
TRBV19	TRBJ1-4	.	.	TGTGCCAGTACCAGGGTGCAGGGAACTAATGAAAAACTGTTTTTT	CASTRVQGTNEKLFF
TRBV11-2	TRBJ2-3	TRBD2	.	TGTGCCAGCAGCGAAGTCCGGGGGGGCACAGATACGCAGTATTTT	CASSEVRGGTDTQYF
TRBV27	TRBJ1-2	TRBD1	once	TGTGCCAGCACCCTTTGGGGGCAGGGGGCTGAACGGTATGGCTACACCTTC	CASTLWGQGAERYGYTF
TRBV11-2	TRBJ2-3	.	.	TGTGCCAGCAGCTTCTTGAACGCGGGGACAGATACGCAGTATTTT	CASSFLNAGTDTQYF
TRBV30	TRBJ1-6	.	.	TGTGCCTGGAGACGGGACGGAAATTCACCCCTCCACTTT	CAWRRDGNSPLHF
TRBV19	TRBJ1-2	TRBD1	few	TGTGCCAGTAGTATAGTGCCGCCAACAGGGGACTATGGCTACACCTTC	CASSIVPPTGDYGYTF
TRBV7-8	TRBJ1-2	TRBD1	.	TGTGCCAGCAGCTTTGCCGGGACAGGGGGGAGCTATGGCTACACCTTC	CASSFAGTGGSYGYTF
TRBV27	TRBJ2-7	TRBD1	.	TGTGCCAGCAGTCCCGGACAGGTCCTGGGGTACGAGCAGTACTTC	CASSPGQVLGYEQYF
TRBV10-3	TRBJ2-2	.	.	TGTGCCATCAGTCAAATTGAGGGAACCGGGGAGCTGTTTTTT	CAISQIEGTGELFF
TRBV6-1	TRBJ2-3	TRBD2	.	TGTGCCAGCAGTGAACTAGCGGGGGGGCCAGATACGCAGTATTTT	CASSELAGGPDTQYF
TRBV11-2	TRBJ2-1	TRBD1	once	TGTGCCAGCAGCTTAGGAGGGGGCCCTAAGGATGAGCAGTTCTTC	CASSLGGGPKDEQFF
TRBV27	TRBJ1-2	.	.	TGTGCCAGCAGCCCCCGGACCTCCGATGGCTACACCTTC	CASSPRTSDGYTF
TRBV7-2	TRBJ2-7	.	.	TGTGCCAGCAGCTTAGACGGACAGTTCCCCTACGAGCAGTACTTC	CASSLDGQFPYEQYF
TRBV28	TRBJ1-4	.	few	TGTGCCAGCAGTTTACGAGGGACGGATGAAAAACTGTTTTTT	CASSLRGTDEKLFF
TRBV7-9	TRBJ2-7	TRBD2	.	TGTGCCAGCAGCACGGGGGGGTACTACGAGCAGTACTTC	CASSTGGYYEQYF
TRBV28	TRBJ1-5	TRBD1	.	TGTGCCAGCAGTTTATGGGGACAGGGGGCCTGGCAGCCCCAGCATTTT	CASSLWGQGAWQPQHF
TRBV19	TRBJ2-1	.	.	TGTGCCAGTAGTATCCGACGGAACAGGGAGGTCAATGAGCAGTTCTTC	CASSIRRNREVNEQFF
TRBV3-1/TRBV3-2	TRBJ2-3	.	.	TGTGCCAGCAGCCTCGCGGGCGACAATACGCAGTATTTT	CASSLAGDNTQYF